The TCR beta chain under discussion was sequenced for a study of long-term antiretroviral therapy in people with HIV. Study details: The oldest samples precede the 2015 immediate-ART recommendation by about a decade.

Whole-study results and caveats: The data indicate that diversity increased after ART but remained below transplant donor controls.

V lost 3 bases, J lost 0 bases, and 23 bases lay in between. Looked up from germline, CDR1 is LNHDA and CDR2 is SQIVND (reference sequence). The CDR3 loop spans 19 amino acids. This was the immunoSEQ v3.0 assay at survey level. Profiling relied on immunoSEQ multiplex PCR, and the TCRdb table lists in-frame clones only, not all of them. The sample records fewer than 25,000 clones, over 75% being singletons. As concerns this clone: The antigen remains undetermined.

The sample here was unsorted PBMCs, taken 1.8 years before starting antiretroviral therapy. The receptor was derived from a woman aged 30 to 39 with HIV. J is TRBJ1-1 and V is TRBV19, with D maybe TRBD1 (6 bases). CDR3 loop: CASSIDGLRRDTMNTEAFF. DNA of the CDR3: TGTGCCAGTAGTATTGACGGTTTGAGGCGGGACACAATGAACACTGAAGCTTTCTTT. The whole variable domain, remainder taken from reference TRBV19 and TRBJ1-1, is DGGITQSPKYLFRKEGQNVTLSCEQNLNHDAMYWYRQDPGQGLRLIYYSQIVNDFQKGDIAEGYSVSREKKESFPLTVTSAQKNPTAFYLCASSIDGLRRDTMNTEAFFGQGTRLTVV.